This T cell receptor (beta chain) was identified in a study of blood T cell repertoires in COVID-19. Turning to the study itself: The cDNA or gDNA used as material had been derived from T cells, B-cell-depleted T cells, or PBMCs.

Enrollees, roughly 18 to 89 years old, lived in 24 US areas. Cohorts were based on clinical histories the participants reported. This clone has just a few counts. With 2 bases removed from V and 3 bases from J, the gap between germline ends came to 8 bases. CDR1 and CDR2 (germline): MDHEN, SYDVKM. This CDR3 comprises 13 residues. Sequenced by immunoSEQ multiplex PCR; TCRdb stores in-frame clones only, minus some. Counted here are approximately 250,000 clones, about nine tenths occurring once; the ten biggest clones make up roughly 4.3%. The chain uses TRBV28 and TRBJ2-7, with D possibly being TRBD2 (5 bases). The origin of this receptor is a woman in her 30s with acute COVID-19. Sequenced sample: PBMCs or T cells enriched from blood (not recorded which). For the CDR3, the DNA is TGTGCCAGCAGTTTACCCAGCGGCTACGAGCAGTACTTC. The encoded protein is CASSLPSGYEQYF. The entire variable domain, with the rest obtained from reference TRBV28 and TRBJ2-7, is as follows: DVKVTQSSRYLVKRTGEKVFLECVQDMDHENMFWYRQDPGLGLRLIYFSYDVKMKEKGDIPEGYSVSREKKERFSLILESASTNQTSMYLCASSLPSGYEQYFGPGTRLTVT.